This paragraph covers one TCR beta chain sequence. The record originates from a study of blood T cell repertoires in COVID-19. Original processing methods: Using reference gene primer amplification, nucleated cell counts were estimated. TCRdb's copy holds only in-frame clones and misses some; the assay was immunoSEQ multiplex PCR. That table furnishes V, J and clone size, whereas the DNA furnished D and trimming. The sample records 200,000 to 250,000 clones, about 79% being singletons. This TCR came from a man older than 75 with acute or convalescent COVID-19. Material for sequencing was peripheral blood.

In nucleotides, the CDR3 is TGTGCCAGCAGCCCCCTCGGAGGGGAGATTACAGATACGCAGTATTTT. This translates into CASSPLGGEITDTQYF. The chain recombines TRBV5-6 with TRBJ2-3; the D gene is possibly TRBD2 (6 bases). The V gene's germline CDR1 is SGHDT and CDR2 YYEEEE. The CDR3 sequence is 16 residues long. The ends were cut back, 4 bases at V and 3 bases at J, with 18 bases in the middle. Full variable domain (remainder filled in from reference TRBV5-6 and TRBJ2-3): DAGVTQSPTHLIKTRGQQVTLRCSPKSGHDTVSWYQQALGQGPQFIFQYYEEEERQRGNFPDRFSGHQFPNYSSELNVNALLLGDSALYLCASSPLGGEITDTQYFGPGTRLTVL.